This T cell receptor beta chain came from a study of T cells after yellow fever vaccination. The CDR3 consists of 15 residues. Germline V lookup: CDR1 MNHNS, CDR2 SASEGT. Trimming cost V 7 bases and J 0 bases; bases outside gene matches: 7. This clonotype was picked up many times. TCRdb called the 5' RACE reads again in MiXCR, with one record for every CDR3 protein. The sample holds almost 70,000 distinct CDR3 sequences, approximately 5% seen once. The source of this sequence is a man between 18 and 29 years old who received the YFV17D yellow fever vaccine. Material: CD4+ T cells sorted from PBMCs, obtained less than 16 days after the first yellow fever vaccination. The rearrangement links TRBV6-1 to TRBJ1-1, with TRBD1 matching 8 bases. The CDR3: CASTNDRGLNTEAFF. As DNA, the CDR3 is TGTGCCAGCACAAACGACAGGGGTCTGAACACTGAAGCTTTCTTT.